These T cell receptor beta chains were read from a single sample in a study of post-analysis software for immune sequencing data. TCRdb called the PCR reads again in MiXCR, with one record for every CDR3 protein. In the table there are more than 500,000 distinct CDR3 sequences, 34% of which are singletons. The sample was blood. These receptors were obtained from a girl under 18 with multiple sclerosis. Both conserved end residues are part of each CDR3. A D gene is named only where the DNA matches it firmly. Rows give clone size only sometimes, using once, few, many, or a class for an expanded clone.

j_call v_call clone_size d_call cdr3_aa cdr3_nt
TRBJ2-7 TRBV20-1 few TRBD2 CSAGGGSDDEQYF TGCAGTGCCGGGGGGGGATCTGACGACGAGCAGTACTTC
TRBJ1-2 TRBV4-1 - - CASSLPTGHPGYTF TGCGCCAGCAGCTTACCCACAGGGCACCCGGGCTACACCTTC
TRBJ2-3 TRBV5-1 - TRBD2 CAGSLVPAGVTDTQYF TGCGCCGGCAGCTTGGTCCCAGCGGGAGTCACGGATACGCAGTATTTT
TRBJ2-3 TRBV4-1 few TRBD2 CASSQEGLAGDTDTQYF TGCGCCAGCAGCCAAGAAGGACTAGCGGGGGACACAGATACGCAGTATTTT
TRBJ1-6 TRBV12-3/TRBV12-4 - - CASSLGGTLHF TGTGCCAGCAGTTTGGGCGGCACCCTCCACTTT
TRBJ1-1 TRBV3-1 few - CASSQEADYTEAFF TGTGCCAGCAGCCAAGAGGCTGATTACACTGAAGCTTTCTTT
TRBJ1-5 TRBV28 few - CASSSNGGYQPQHF TGTGCCAGCAGTTCGAACGGGGGCTATCAGCCCCAGCATTTT
TRBJ1-1 TRBV12-3/TRBV12-4 few - CASSFGTQGTEAFF TGTGCCAGCAGTTTCGGGACCCAAGGCACTGAAGCTTTCTTT
TRBJ2-7 TRBV5-1 - - CASSYHIYGQYEQYF TGCGCCAGCAGCTACCACATCTACGGCCAGTACGAGCAGTACTTC
TRBJ1-6 TRBV15 once - CATSRELTNFSPLHF TGTGCCACCAGCAGGGAATTGACAAACTTTTCACCCCTCCACTTT
TRBJ1-4 TRBV6-5 few TRBD1 CASSLQGAVNEKLFF TGTGCCAGCAGTCTACAGGGGGCCGTTAATGAAAAACTGTTTTTT
TRBJ2-5 TRBV6-6 - - CASSYFGGVGETQYF TGTGCCAGCAGTTACTTTGGGGGTGTGGGAGAGACCCAGTACTTC
TRBJ2-3 TRBV13 - - CASSMGTPTDTQYF TGTGCCAGCAGCATGGGGACTCCTACAGATACGCAGTATTTT
TRBJ1-2 TRBV3-1 - TRBD1 CASSRGVDRALGYTF TGTGCCAGCAGCCGGGGGGTGGACAGGGCGCTTGGCTACACCTTC
TRBJ2-1 TRBV12-3/TRBV12-4 few TRBD2 CASSLSSGGFLNEQFF TGTGCCAGCAGTTTATCCAGCGGGGGCTTCCTTAATGAGCAGTTCTTC
TRBJ1-2 TRBV12-3/TRBV12-4 few - CASTLLAPNYGYTF TGTGCCAGCACCTTGCTGGCCCCTAACTATGGCTACACCTTC
TRBJ2-7 TRBV6-5 few TRBD1 CASRRPGTGGYEQYF TGTGCCAGCCGTCGCCCCGGGACAGGCGGGTACGAGCAGTACTTC
TRBJ2-1 TRBV6-6 - TRBD2 CASSYPGTSGDNEQFF TGTGCCAGCAGTTACCCCGGGACTAGCGGGGACAATGAGCAGTTCTTC
TRBJ1-2 TRBV11-2 - TRBD1 CASSRRGLGYGYTF TGTGCCAGCAGCCGCAGGGGGCTAGGCTATGGCTACACCTTC
TRBJ1-6 TRBV10-3 - - CAISELGGNSPLHF TGTGCCATCAGTGAATTAGGGGGTAATTCACCCCTCCACTTT
TRBJ2-1 TRBV7-6 - - CASSTSRAGSYNEQFF TGTGCCAGCAGCACATCAAGGGCGGGGTCTTACAATGAGCAGTTCTTC
TRBJ1-1 TRBV5-1 - - CASSLGPGAQVTEAFF TGCGCCAGCAGCTTGGGTCCAGGGGCTCAAGTCACTGAAGCTTTCTTT
TRBJ2-5 TRBV6-2/TRBV6-3 few TRBD1 CASTLPGTGGETQYF TGTGCCAGCACCTTACCCGGGACAGGGGGAGAGACCCAGTACTTC
TRBJ1-6 TRBV28 few TRBD1 CASSSQGARNSPLHF TGTGCCAGCAGTAGTCAGGGGGCTAGGAATTCACCCCTCCACTTT
TRBJ1-2 TRBV12-3/TRBV12-4 - - CASSPVGGIYYGYTF TGTGCCAGCAGCCCGGTGGGAGGGATCTACTATGGCTACACCTTC
TRBJ1-5 TRBV3-1 - - CASSQGPGTGNQPQHF TGTGCCAGCAGCCAAGGTCCAGGGACGGGAAATCAGCCCCAGCATTTT
TRBJ2-5 TRBV12-3/TRBV12-4 few - CASRTPPGTQYF TGTGCCAGCAGGACGCCCCCGGGGACCCAGTACTTC
TRBJ1-2 TRBV13 few - CASSLRWSYGYTF TGTGCCAGCAGCTTAAGGTGGAGCTATGGCTACACCTTC
TRBJ2-6 TRBV9 - - CASSVEGSGANVLTF TGTGCCAGCAGCGTAGAAGGCTCTGGGGCCAACGTCCTGACTTTC
TRBJ1-3 TRBV6-6 - - CASGSAIRSGNTIYF TGTGCCAGCGGCTCGGCGATCCGCTCTGGAAACACCATATATTTT
TRBJ2-6 TRBV29-1 few - CSVRLWSGANVLTF TGCAGCGTTCGTCTCTGGTCTGGGGCCAACGTCCTGACTTTC
TRBJ2-1 TRBV10-3 once - CAIREGWEYNGQFF TGTGCCATCAGGGAGGGCTGGGAATACAATGGGCAGTTCTTC
TRBJ1-3 TRBV6-5 - - CASSSGRQTAGNTIYF TGTGCCAGCAGTTCAGGCAGGCAGACGGCTGGAAACACCATATATTTT
TRBJ1-2 TRBV6-6 few - CASSLQEYGYTF TGTGCCAGCAGTTTACAGGAATATGGCTACACCTTC